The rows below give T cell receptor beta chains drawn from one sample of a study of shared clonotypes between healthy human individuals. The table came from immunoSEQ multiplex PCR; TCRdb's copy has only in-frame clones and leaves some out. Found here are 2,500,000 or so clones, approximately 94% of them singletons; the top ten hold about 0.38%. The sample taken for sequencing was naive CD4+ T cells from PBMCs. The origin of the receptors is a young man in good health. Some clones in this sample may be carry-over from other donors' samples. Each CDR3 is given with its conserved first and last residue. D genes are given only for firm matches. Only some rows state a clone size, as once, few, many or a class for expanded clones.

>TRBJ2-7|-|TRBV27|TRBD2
CASSFASGVEQYF
TGTGCCAGCAGTTTCGCTAGCGGGGTGGAGCAGTACTTC
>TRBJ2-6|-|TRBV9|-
CASSVVASSGANVLTF
TGTGCCAGCAGCGTAGTGGCCTCCTCTGGGGCCAACGTCCTGACTTTC
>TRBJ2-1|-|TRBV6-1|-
CASTRVTNEQFF
TGTGCCAGCACCCGGGTCACCAATGAGCAGTTCTTC
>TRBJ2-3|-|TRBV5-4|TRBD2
CASSLSSGRTDTQYF
TGTGCCAGCAGCTTGTCTAGCGGACGCACAGATACGCAGTATTTT
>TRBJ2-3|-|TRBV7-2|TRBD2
CASSLIGLAGGHDTDTQYF
TGTGCCAGCAGCTTGATCGGGCTAGCGGGAGGACACGATACAGATACGCAGTATTTT
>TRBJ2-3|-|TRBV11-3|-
CASSRGRSSDTQYF
TGTGCCAGCAGCCGGGGTCGGTCTTCAGATACGCAGTATTTT
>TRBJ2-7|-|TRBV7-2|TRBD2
CASSLDAGVYEQYF
TGTGCCAGCAGCTTAGACGCGGGGGTCTACGAGCAGTACTTC
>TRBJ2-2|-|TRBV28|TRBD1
CASSSGTGGVTGELFF
TGTGCCAGCAGTTCCGGGACAGGGGGGGTCACCGGGGAGCTGTTTTTT
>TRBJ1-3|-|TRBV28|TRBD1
CASSQTGYGNTIYF
TGTGCCAGCAGTCAGACAGGGTACGGAAACACCATATATTTT
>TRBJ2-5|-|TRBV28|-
CASTDGGATQETQYF
TGTGCCAGCACCGATGGGGGGGCGACCCAAGAGACCCAGTACTTC
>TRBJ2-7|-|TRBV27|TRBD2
CASSSLARFPYEQYF
TGTGCCAGCAGTTCACTAGCGAGGTTTCCCTACGAGCAGTACTTC
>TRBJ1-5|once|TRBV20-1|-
CSANDQPQHF
TGCAGTGCTAATGATCAGCCCCAGCATTTT
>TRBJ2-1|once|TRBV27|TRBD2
CASIGPSGSSPNEQFF
TGTGCCAGCATCGGGCCTAGCGGGAGTTCCCCAAATGAGCAGTTCTTC
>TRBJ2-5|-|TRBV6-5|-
CASSRLGGGETQYF
TGTGCCAGCAGCCGACTAGGGGGAGGGGAGACCCAGTACTTC
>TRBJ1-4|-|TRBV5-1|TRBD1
CASSDAPTGKGGLLNEKLFF
TGCGCCAGCAGCGACGCACCGACAGGGAAGGGGGGACTCCTTAATGAAAAACTGTTTTTT